Reported below is one T cell receptor (beta chain). Its antigen is not known. The CDR3 has 17 amino acids. The V segment lost 0 bases and the J segment 1 base; nucleotides outside the gene matches: 5. CDR1 is MRHNA, CDR2 SNTAGT, per germline. The data originate from a study of cytomegalovirus exposure and HLA in healthy donors. Study-wide context: Later analysis reported that the 120 or so validation repertoires shared the platform of the roughly 670 first-cohort repertoires. Findings and caveats of the study: In vitro checks showed that a few CMV-associated chains really do target CMV antigens.

TCRdb's copy holds only in-frame clones and misses some; the assay was immunoSEQ multiplex PCR. The sample consists of over 60,000 clones, approximately 93% of them appearing once. V usage is TRBV6-4 and J usage is TRBJ2-2, with 7 bases identical to TRBD1. The TCR originated in a man between 18 and 29 years old in good health and CMV-seropositive. Sequencing was done on a sample of PBMCs. The CDR3 DNA is TGTGCCAGCAGTGACTCGATGCAGGGGGAGAACACCGGGGAGCTGTTTTTT. Protein product: CASSDSMQGENTGELFF.